A selection of T cell receptor beta chains follows, all from one sample in a study of a mutant IDH1 vaccine in newly diagnosed glioma. Libraries were prepared by immunoSEQ multiplex PCR; TCRdb keeps only in-frame clonotypes and omits some of them. The sample yields 85,000 to 100,000 clones, around 90% seen once. This sample comprised PBMCs, obtained from a glioma patient treated with radiotherapy, temozolomide or both. These receptors were taken from a woman between 50 and 59 years old with glioma. The CDR3 runs from the conserved cysteine through the conserved F or W. A D gene is named only where the DNA matches it firmly. Rows give clone size only sometimes, using once, few, many, or a class for an expanded clone.

D gene	V gene	clone size	J gene	CDR3 DNA	CDR3 protein
.	TRBV28	.	TRBJ2-1	TGTGCCAGCAGTCGTTTCATGGCGGCTGAGCAGTTCTTC	CASSRFMAAEQFF
TRBD1	TRBV6-1	.	TRBJ2-5	TGTGCCAGCAGTCAAATGGGGACAGAAGGAGAGACCCAGTACTTC	CASSQMGTEGETQYF
TRBD2	TRBV19	.	TRBJ2-3	TGTGCCAGTAGTATACCCTTGCGGGAGGGCACGGATACGCAGTATTTT	CASSIPLREGTDTQYF
.	TRBV5-8	.	TRBJ2-3	TGTGCCAGCAGCTTCACAGATACGCAGTATTTT	CASSFTDTQYF
.	TRBV5-1	.	TRBJ2-1	TGCGCCAGCAGCATAACAGGGTACAATGAGCAGTTCTTC	CASSITGYNEQFF
TRBD2	TRBV30	.	TRBJ2-3	TGTGCCGGACAAGCGGGATTGACAGATACGCAGTATTTT	CAGQAGLTDTQYF
TRBD2	TRBV11-2	.	TRBJ2-3	TGTGCCAGCAGCTCCCCACTTAGCGGGATGATGACAGATACGCAGTATTTT	CASSSPLSGMMTDTQYF
.	TRBV28	.	TRBJ1-2	TGTGCCAGCAGTTTATTGGGAGGGCAGGGAGCACGCGGTTATGGCTACACCTTC	CASSLLGGQGARGYGYTF
.	TRBV5-1	.	TRBJ1-2	TGCGCCAGCAGCTTGTCAGAGAACCCTAACTATGGCTACACCTTC	CASSLSENPNYGYTF
TRBD1	TRBV12-5	.	TRBJ1-5	TGTGCTAGTGGCTTACAGGGGAGGTACAGCAATCAGCCCCAGCATTTT	CASGLQGRYSNQPQHF
TRBD1	TRBV6-1	once	TRBJ2-7	TGTGCCAGCAGGACAGGGAAGTACGAGCAGTACTTC	CASRTGKYEQYF
.	TRBV18	.	TRBJ1-1	TGTGCCAGCTCACCCAAGAACACTGAAGCTTTCTTT	CASSPKNTEAFF
TRBD2	TRBV2	.	TRBJ2-4	TGTGCCAGCACGGTCGGGGGGGGCAAAAACATTCAGTACTTC	CASTVGGGKNIQYF
.	TRBV2	.	TRBJ2-7	TGTGCCAGCATCGCGCAGGGAACCTACGAGCAGTACTTC	CASIAQGTYEQYF
TRBD2	TRBV6-5	.	TRBJ2-7	TGTGCCAGCAGCCCGGGACTAGCGGGAGCCTACGAGCAGTACTTC	CASSPGLAGAYEQYF
.	TRBV28	.	TRBJ2-1	TGTGCCAGCAGTTCCCACTTTGGGGAGCAGTTCTTC	CASSSHFGEQFF
.	TRBV19	.	TRBJ2-2	TGTGCCAGTAGTATCAGGGGCGCCGGGGAGCTGTTTTTT	CASSIRGAGELFF
TRBD2	TRBV6-6	.	TRBJ2-1	TGTGCCAGCAGTTACGGGGGAGGGCGGCATGAGCAGTTCTTC	CASSYGGGRHEQFF
TRBD1	TRBV7-2	.	TRBJ1-5	TGTGCCAGCAGCTTCTTCACAGGGGGCGGTCAGCCCCAGCATTTT	CASSFFTGGGQPQHF
.	TRBV15	.	TRBJ2-7	TGTGCCACCAGCACGGACAGAGGGACTATTCTTTTC	CATSTDRGTILF
.	TRBV27	.	TRBJ2-4	TGTGCCAGCAGCCCCTTCCAGGGCGCCAAAAACATTCAGTACTTC	CASSPFQGAKNIQYF
.	TRBV6-1	few	TRBJ2-2	TGTGCCAGCAGTGCCTTCCCGACAGAGAACACCGGGGAGCTGTTTTTT	CASSAFPTENTGELFF
.	TRBV28	.	TRBJ1-5	TGTGCCAGCAGTACAGGCCTCCTACCCGGGGATCAGCCCCAGCATTTT	CASSTGLLPGDQPQHF
.	TRBV6-1	.	TRBJ1-2	TGTGCCAGCAGTGAAGGGCAGGGGTATGGCTACACCTTC	CASSEGQGYGYTF
TRBD1	TRBV30	once	TRBJ1-2	TGTGCCTGGAGGTCGCGGGACAGGGGGCTTGGCTACACCTTC	CAWRSRDRGLGYTF
TRBD2	TRBV19	.	TRBJ2-3	TGTGCCAGTAGTATAGGACTAGCGGGAGGGGGAGATACGCAGTATTTT	CASSIGLAGGGDTQYF
TRBD2	TRBV13	.	TRBJ2-7	TGTGCCAGCAGCCCCGGACTAGGGGCCTCCTACGAGCAGTACTTC	CASSPGLGASYEQYF
TRBD2	TRBV5-4	.	TRBJ2-2	TGTGCCAGCAGAACTAGCGGGAGGAGGGACGGGGAGCTGTTTTTT	CASRTSGRRDGELFF
.	TRBV19	.	TRBJ2-2	TGTGCCAGTAGTATAGGGCTCCCGAACACCGGGGAGCTGTTTTTT	CASSIGLPNTGELFF
TRBD2	TRBV5-1	.	TRBJ2-7	TGCGCCAGCAGCGGCCCGGGACTAGCGGGGACTTCCTCCTACGAGCAGTACTTC	CASSGPGLAGTSSYEQYF
.	TRBV5-1	.	TRBJ1-1	TGCGCCAGCAGCTTGGGCACAGGGAACACTGAAGCTTTCTTT	CASSLGTGNTEAFF
.	TRBV9	.	TRBJ1-3	TGTGCCAGCAGCGTAGGAAGGGATCGAAACACCATATATTTT	CASSVGRDRNTIYF
.	TRBV28	.	TRBJ2-7	TGTGCCAGCAGTTCCCCCCGGGAATCACAGGGCAACGAGCAGTACTTC	CASSSPRESQGNEQYF
.	TRBV18	.	TRBJ1-1	TGTGCCAGCTCACCACCGACAGGACCCATGAACACTGAAGCTTTCTTT	CASSPPTGPMNTEAFF
.	TRBV9	.	TRBJ2-7	TGTGCCAGCAGCGCGGGGGACAGCTACGAGCAGTACTTC	CASSAGDSYEQYF
.	TRBV21-1	.	TRBJ2-7	TGTGCCAGCAGCAAAGTAGGCGGCAGACCCTACGAGCAGTACTTC	CASSKVGGRPYEQYF
TRBD2	TRBV11-2	.	TRBJ2-2	TGTGCCAGCAGCTCACTAGCGGGAGCGAACACCGGGGAGCTGTTTTTT	CASSSLAGANTGELFF
.	TRBV29-1	.	TRBJ2-3	TGCAGCGTCGAGGGGGTATATATCACAGATACGCAGTATTTT	CSVEGVYITDTQYF
.	TRBV7-3	.	TRBJ2-3	TGTGCCAGCAGCGCCTCCCCCTCCCTTGGAGATACGCAGTATTTT	CASSASPSLGDTQYF